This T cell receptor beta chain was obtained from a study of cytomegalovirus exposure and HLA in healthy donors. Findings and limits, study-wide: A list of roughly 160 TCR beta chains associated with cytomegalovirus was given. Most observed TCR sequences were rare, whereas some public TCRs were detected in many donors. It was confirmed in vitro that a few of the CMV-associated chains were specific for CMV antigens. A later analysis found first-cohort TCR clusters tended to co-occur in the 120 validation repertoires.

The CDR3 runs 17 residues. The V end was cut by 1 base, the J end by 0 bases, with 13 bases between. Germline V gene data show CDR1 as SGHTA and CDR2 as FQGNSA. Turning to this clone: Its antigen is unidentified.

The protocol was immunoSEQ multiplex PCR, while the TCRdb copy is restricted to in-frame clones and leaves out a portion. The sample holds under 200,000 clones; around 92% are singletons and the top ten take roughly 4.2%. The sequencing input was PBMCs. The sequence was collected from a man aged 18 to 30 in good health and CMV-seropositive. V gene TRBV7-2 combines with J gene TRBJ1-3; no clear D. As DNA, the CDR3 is TGTGCCAGCAGCTTAGACCCAACAGTTATCTCTGGAAACACCATATATTTT. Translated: CASSLDPTVISGNTIYF. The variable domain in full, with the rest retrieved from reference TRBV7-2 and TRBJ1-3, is GAGVSQSPSNKVTEKGKDVELRCDPISGHTALYWYRQSLGQGLEFLIYFQGNSAPDKSGLPSDRFSAERTGGSVSTLTIQRTQQEDSAVYLCASSLDPTVISGNTIYFGEGSWLTVV.